The entry that follows covers one T cell receptor (beta chain) sequence. Using immunoSEQ multiplex PCR, the repertoire was profiled, and TCRdb retains in-frame clones only, with some absent. Among over 100,000 clones, roughly 91% were seen once, and the ten largest hold over 0.8%. The entry originates in a study of OX40 agonist ivuxolimab in advanced cancers. Study summary: Partial responses occurred in Three dose-escalation patients, one with hepatocellular carcinoma and two with cutaneous melanoma.

V lost 3 bases to trimming and J lost 2 bases, with 12 bases between them. The germline gives CDR1 MNHEY, CDR2 SMNVEV (reference sequence). This CDR3 region has 15 residues. This sample comprised CD4+ or CD8+ T cells sorted from blood, obtained in a trial of the OX40 agonist ivuxolimab. This receptor was taken from an adult with an advanced solid tumor such as melanoma, head and neck, liver or kidney cancer. The chain employs TRBV27 and TRBJ2-3, with a tentative D call TRBD1 (5 bases). The CDR3 loop reads CASSLWARDTDTQYF. Here the CDR3 DNA reads TGTGCCAGCAGTTTGTGGGCCAGGGACACAGATACGCAGTATTTT.